Below are 18 T cell receptor beta chains sequenced from a single sample in a study of blood T cell repertoires in COVID-19. The method was immunoSEQ multiplex PCR; TCRdb's version includes in-frame clones alone and lacks a portion of them. This table holds 310,000 or so clones, roughly 86% found once. Sequencing was carried out using peripheral blood. These receptor sequences come from a man in his 70s with acute or convalescent COVID-19.

This clone showed up just a few times. The gene calls are TRBV3-1 (or the pseudogene TRBV3-2) and TRBJ1-2; TRBD1 might be the D (6 bases). Trimming left V 1 base short and J 3 bases short, with 9 bases between. Germline V gene lookup returns CDR1 LGHDT and CDR2 YNNKEL (reference sequence). The length of the CDR3 is 14 residues. The CDR3 nucleotides read TGTGCCAGCAGCCAAGGAAGACAGGACTATGGCTACACCTTC. Translated, it gives CASSQGRQDYGYTF.

The table lists this clone with a count of one. The chain combines TRBV5-1 with TRBJ2-7; 10 nucleotides match TRBD2. CDR3 length equals 15 residues. J was trimmed by 3 bases and V by 0 bases; bases with no gene match: 3. Per germline, CDR1 SGHRS and CDR2 YFSETQ. The CDR3 region has the DNA TGCGCCAGCAGCTTGGGGGGGACTAGCGACTACGAGCAGTACTTC. Translating gives CASSLGGTSDYEQYF.

The V call is TRBV24-1, the J call TRBJ1-1; D is perhaps TRBD1 (5 bases). With 4 bases removed from V and 1 base from J, the gap between germline ends came to 12 bases. This CDR3 is built from 15 residues. Germline V CDR1 and CDR2: KGHDR, SFDVKD. In DNA, the CDR3 is TGTGCCACCAGTGACTCCAGGGTACCGAACACTGAAGCTTTCTTT. It is translated as CATSDSRVPNTEAFF.

The chain uses TRBV9 and TRBJ1-2; D perhaps matches TRBD1 (6 bases). This CDR3 is 17 amino acids long. Per the germline V gene, CDR1 is SGDLS and CDR2 is YYNGEE. V was cut by 3 bases and J by 4 bases, with 22 bases left in between. As DNA, the CDR3 is TGTGCCAGCAGCGGATACAGGGAGATCCCCCCCATCTATGGCTACACCTTC. Its translation: CASSGYREIPPIYGYTF.

The genes are TRBV9 and TRBJ2-3, with a tentative D call TRBD2 (7 bases). CDR1 is SGDLS and CDR2 is YYNGEE in the germline V gene. The V and J ends lost 2 bases and 3 bases respectively, with 10 bases between them. The CDR3 has 14 residues. This CDR3 is CASSVRGGTDTQYF. The DNA of the CDR3 is TGTGCCAGCAGCGTTAGGGGGGGGACAGATACGCAGTATTTT.

This clone was observed a single time. V and J are TRBV10-3 and TRBJ2-7; 11 positions agree with TRBD1. The CDR3 loop spans 14 amino acids. V shed 3 bases and J 4 bases; nucleotides not matched to a gene: 2. The germline V gene encodes CDR1 ENHRY and CDR2 SYGVKD. CDR3 amino acids: CAISDGTGGYEQYF. CDR3 bases: TGTGCCATCAGTGATGGGACAGGGGGGTACGAGCAGTACTTC.

V usage is TRBV28 and J usage is TRBJ1-3, with D possibly TRBD1 on 6 matching bases. The V gene's germline CDR1 is MDHEN and CDR2 SYDVKM. This CDR3 has 15 residues. Deletions cut 8 bases from V and 0 bases from J, with 14 bases between. This CDR3 is CASARGQSSGNTIYF. The CDR3 DNA reads TGTGCCAGCGCTAGGGGACAAAGCTCTGGAAACACCATATATTTT.

This chain links TRBV7-8 with TRBJ2-3, with D possibly TRBD1 on 6 matching bases. Deletions cut 3 bases from V and 0 bases from J, with 7 bases between. This CDR3 spans 14 amino acids. Germline V gene lookup returns CDR1 SGHVS and CDR2 FQNEAQ. The CDR3 coding sequence is TGTGCCAGCAGCTTGGGACATAGCACAGATACGCAGTATTTT. It yields the protein CASSLGHSTDTQYF.

The chain has TRBV12-3 or TRBV12-4 and TRBJ1-2; D might be TRBD1 (5 bases). The CDR3 loop spans 13 amino acids. The ends were cut back, 5 bases at V and 7 bases at J, with 14 bases in the middle. The CDR3 DNA follows: TGTGCCAGCAGTCCCGCAGGGAACCCTGGCTACACCTTC. Translation: CASSPAGNPGYTF.

The chain uses TRBV7-3 and TRBJ1-1, with 8 positions matching TRBD1. The V and J ends lost 3 bases and 4 bases, in that order; junction bases with no gene match: 1. Germline values: CDR1 SGHTA, CDR2 FQGTGA. The CDR3 consists of 13 residues. CDR3 protein: CASSFDRGTEAFF. The CDR3, as DNA: TGTGCCAGCAGCTTTGACAGGGGCACTGAAGCTTTCTTT.

The chain links TRBV5-8 to TRBJ2-3; D ambiguous. Germline loops: CDR1 SGHTS, CDR2 YDEGEE. The CDR3 is 14 residues long. V was shortened by 2 bases and J by 0 bases, with 7 bases between the two germline ends. The CDR3: CASSFRESTDTQYF. The CDR3, as DNA: TGTGCCAGCAGCTTCCGCGAAAGCACAGATACGCAGTATTTT. Full variable domain (missing parts from reference TRBV5-8 and TRBJ2-3): EAGVTQSPTHLIKTRGQQATLRCSPISGHTSVYWYQQALGLGLQFLLWYDEGEERNRGNFPPRFSGRQFPNYSSELNVNALELEDSALYLCASSFRESTDTQYFGPGTRLTVL.

The sample holds a few counts of this clone. Other DNA sequences within the sample encode an identical CDR3. The rearrangement uses TRBV28 and TRBJ1-1; 9 bases match TRBD1. Unmatched junction bases numbered 1, after V lost 6 bases and J lost 5 bases. In germline, CDR1 is MDHEN, CDR2 SYDVKM. The length of the CDR3 is 12 residues. CDR3 sequence reads: CASRTGGTEAFF. DNA of the CDR3: TGTGCCAGCAGGACAGGGGGGACTGAAGCTTTCTTT.

The gene calls are TRBV13 and TRBJ2-1, with 9 bases aligning to TRBD2. CDR3 length equals 16 residues. CDR1 PRHDT and CDR2 FYEKMQ come from the germline V gene (reference sequence). The ends lost 3 bases at V and 9 bases at J; junction bases unmatched: 12. DNA for the CDR3: TGTGCCAGCAGCTTGCGGGCGGGGGGGCTCGATGGTGAGCAGTTCTTC. Translation gives CASSLRAGGLDGEQFF. Variable domain in full (rest from reference TRBV13 and TRBJ2-1): AAGVIQSPRHLIKEKRETATLKCYPIPRHDTVYWYQQGPGQDPQFLISFYEKMQSDKGSIPDRFSAQQFSDYHSELNMSSLELGDSALYFCASSLRAGGLDGEQFFGPGTRLTVL.

The gene calls are TRBV30 and TRBJ2-4; tentatively, D is TRBD1 (7 bases). The V end was cut by 0 bases, the J end by 6 bases, with 15 bases between. CDR1 and CDR2 (germline): GTSNPN, SVGIG (reference sequence). The CDR3 sequence is 15 residues long. CDR3 coding DNA: TGTGCCTGGAGTGTATCCAGGGGGGCGGGAAACATTCAGTACTTC. This translates into CAWSVSRGAGNIQYF.

V usage is TRBV11-2 and J usage is TRBJ1-4; 7 bases are a match to TRBD1. The CDR3 is 15 amino acids. The trim removed 5 bases at V and 1 base at J, leaving 4 bases unmatched. Germline-derived CDR1 and CDR2 are SGHAT and FQNNGV. The CDR3 is CASSQNRGTNEKLFF. CDR3 bases: TGTGCCAGCAGCCAAAACAGGGGAACTAATGAAAAACTGTTTTTT.

This sequence joins TRBV30 and TRBJ1-6, with a tentative D call TRBD1 (6 bases). The V and J ends lost 0 bases and 0 bases respectively, with 9 bases between them. The germline V gene has CDR1 GTSNPN and CDR2 SVGIG (reference sequence). The CDR3 contains 16 residues. CDR3 sequence reads: CAWSVGQHSYNSPLHF. CDR3 DNA: TGTGCCTGGAGTGTTGGACAGCACTCCTATAATTCACCCCTCCACTTT.

This chain links TRBV4-3 with TRBJ1-1; D not resolved. This CDR3 has 14 amino acids. Germline V gives CDR1 LGHNA, CDR2 YSLEER. V was cut by 0 bases and J by 0 bases, with 5 bases left in between. The CDR3 protein is CASSQDHVNTEAFF. CDR3 DNA: TGCGCCAGCAGCCAAGATCATGTGAACACTGAAGCTTTCTTT.

This clone was counted ten times or more. The V call is TRBV7-9, the J call TRBJ2-3; 8 nucleotides match TRBD1. The CDR3 is 14 amino acids. Germline lookup yields CDR1 SEHNR and CDR2 FQNEAQ (reference sequence). V shed 9 bases and J 1 base; nucleotides not matched to a gene: 6. The CDR3 nucleotides are TGTGCCAGTTCTGAGACAGGGGGCACAGATACGCAGTATTTT. Its protein is CASSETGGTDTQYF.